The next 23 T cell receptor beta chains were all read from a single sample in a study of T-cell memory formation after mild COVID-19 (dated by TCRdb to the early 2020s). Preparation of the library involved 5' RACE. The data were produced on an Illumina NovaSeq 6000. TCRdb trimmed the raw reads at Q25, called clones with MiXCR and kept productive beta chains. Every CDR3 protein is listed once, alongside the most common genes and DNA of its rows. A total of around 440,000 distinct CDR3 sequences appear in this sample, 15% to 20% of them only once. Approximately 13% of the sample rests with the top ten. Sequencing used PBMCs or a T cell subset sorted from them (not recorded which). These receptors all come from an adult woman who had mild COVID-19 (a few samples of this study predate the infection). The sample titles of this study are shuffled in the database, so cell type and time point are left out; the donor was told from shared clones.

This clonotype was seen at least ten times. V is TRBV3-1 and J is TRBJ2-2, with 9 nucleotides matching TRBD1. The trim removed 3 bases at V and 6 bases at J, leaving 8 bases unmatched. CDR1 is LGHDT and CDR2 is YNNKEL in the germline V gene (reference sequence). CDR3 length: 16 residues. CDR3 bases: TGTGCCAGCAGCCAGACCGGGACAGGGACCCCCGGGGAGCTGTTTTTT. It codes for CASSQTGTGTPGELFF.

In this sample, this clonotype turned up a few times. This sequence joins TRBV5-6 and TRBJ1-5; 9 nucleotides line up with TRBD1. This CDR3 is 15 amino acids long. The germline V gene encodes CDR1 SGHDT and CDR2 YYEEEE. Unmatched junction bases numbered 9, after V lost 4 bases and J lost 7 bases. The CDR3 DNA is TGTGCCAGCAGCCCTGGGACAGGGTTTCGGCAGCCCCAGCATTTT. Translated: CASSPGTGFRQPQHF.

The chain recombines TRBV7-9 with TRBJ2-3; D unclear. Germline CDR1 reads SEHNR; CDR2 reads FQNEAQ (reference sequence). V was shortened by 3 bases and J by 2 bases, with 6 bases between the two germline ends. The CDR3 covers 13 residues. In DNA, the CDR3 is TGTGCCAGCAGCTTTCCAGTCACAGATACGCAGTATTTT. It specifies CASSFPVTDTQYF.

The sample holds a few counts of this clonotype. The rearrangement uses TRBV4-3 and TRBJ2-3; TRBD2 matches 7 bases. The CDR3 is made up of 17 amino acids. Unmatched junction bases numbered 13, after V lost 3 bases and J lost 4 bases. From germline, CDR1 is LGHNA and CDR2 YSLEER. CDR3 in DNA: TGCGCCAGCAGCCAGGCCTGGACGCGGGAGCGAGCAGATACGCAGTATTTT. It is translated as CASSQAWTRERADTQYF.

This rearrangement joins TRBV7-3 to TRBJ2-1; 7 positions agree with TRBD2. The germline gives CDR1 SGHTA, CDR2 FQGTGA. CDR3 length equals 17 residues. V lost 5 bases, J lost 4 bases, and 14 bases stayed unmatched. DNA of the CDR3: TGTGCCAGCAGCCCCACTGGAGGCGGGGGACCTTACAATGAGCAGTTCTTC. It encodes CASSPTGGGGPYNEQFF.

The rearrangement links TRBV27 to TRBJ1-2; D is ambiguous. The germline CDR1 and CDR2 sequences are MNHEY and SMNVEV (reference sequence). Trimming shortened V by 3 bases and J by 3 bases, and 8 bases separated the two germline ends. CDR3 length equals 13 residues. In nucleotides, the CDR3 is TGTGCCAGCAGTTTCGCAGTGGACTATGGCTACACCTTC. Encoded protein: CASSFAVDYGYTF.

This clonotype was seen more than once but under ten times. V is TRBV5-8 and J is TRBJ1-1, with D perhaps matching TRBD1 (5 bases). CDR1 is SGHTS, CDR2 YDEGEE, per germline. V lost 0 bases, J lost 3 bases, and 12 bases lay in between. The CDR3 length is 15 residues. CDR3 in amino acids: CASSLGRRGDTEAFF. CDR3 DNA sequence: TGTGCCAGCAGCTTGGGCAGGAGAGGGGACACTGAAGCTTTCTTT.

The V and J genes are TRBV30 and TRBJ2-5; D is unclear. Trimming removed 4 bases at V and 4 bases at J, with 4 bases between. The CDR3 totals 10 residues. Germline assignment: CDR1 GTSNPN and CDR2 SVGIG (reference sequence). The DNA of the CDR3 is TGTGCCTGGATCAGAGAGACCCAGTACTTC. It yields the protein CAWIRETQYF.

The chain is built from TRBV5-1 and TRBJ1-2; 7 positions agree with TRBD1. Looked up from germline, CDR1 is SGHRS and CDR2 is YFSETQ. Trimming took 2 bases from V and 5 from J; bases not matched to a gene: 9. The length of the CDR3 is 15 residues. CDR3: CASSFLTGAEYGYTF. The DNA of the CDR3 is TGCGCCAGCAGCTTTTTAACAGGGGCGGAGTATGGCTACACCTTC.

This clonotype was detected only a few times. The V gene is TRBV7-6, the J gene TRBJ2-3, with 14 bases aligning to TRBD2. The germline gives CDR1 SGHVS, CDR2 FNYEAQ. J lost 6 bases, V lost 5 bases, and 4 bases had no gene match. This CDR3 is 15 amino acids long. CDR3 protein: CASSTRTSGGDTQYF. DNA for the CDR3: TGTGCCAGCAGCACCCGGACTAGCGGGGGGGATACGCAGTATTTT.

This clonotype has a handful of counts. The rearrangement links TRBV7-8 to TRBJ1-2; D is ambiguous. V shed 1 base and J shed 0 bases, with 9 bases lying between them. Germline V gives CDR1 SGHVS, CDR2 FQNEAQ. CDR3 length: 15 amino acids. CDR3 protein: CASSLVATANYGYTF. The CDR3 bases are TGTGCCAGCAGCTTAGTCGCGACGGCTAACTATGGCTACACCTTC.

The rearrangement joins TRBV20-1 to TRBJ2-7; 7 bases match TRBD1. The CDR3 spans 18 residues. V shed 3 bases, J shed 6 bases, and the junction held 23 bases outside the gene matches. Germline CDR1 DFQATT, CDR2 SNEGSKA (reference sequence). The CDR3 DNA is TGCAGTGCTAGTAATTCTAGGACAGGCGCCGTCCGAGGGGCCGAGCAGTACTTC. It translates to CSASNSRTGAVRGAEQYF.

The J gene is TRBJ2-1, the V gene TRBV2, with a possible D match to TRBD2 (7 bases). CDR1 is SNHLY and CDR2 is FYNNEI in the germline V gene. V shed 1 base and J shed 6 bases, with 10 bases lying between them. The CDR3 extends over 14 amino acids. CDR3 region: CASSEGGGLNEQFF. For the CDR3, the DNA is TGTGCCAGCAGTGAAGGCGGGGGCCTCAATGAGCAGTTCTTC.

This chain connects TRBV20-1 to TRBJ1-2; D is unresolved. The ends were cut back, 3 bases at V and 5 bases at J, with 10 bases in the middle. Looked up from germline, CDR1 is DFQATT and CDR2 is SNEGSKA (reference sequence). The CDR3 covers 12 residues. CDR3: CSASPFLYGYTF. CDR3 coding DNA: TGCAGTGCTAGCCCATTCCTTTATGGCTACACCTTC.

The rearrangement joins TRBV24-1 to TRBJ1-6; D is uncertain. There are 13 residues in the CDR3. Germline lookup yields CDR1 KGHDR and CDR2 SFDVKD. Trimming shortened V by 2 bases and J by 13 bases, and 11 bases separated the two germline ends. The CDR3 coding sequence is TGTGCCACCAGTGATTCTCCTGGCGGCCCCCTCCACTTT. As protein: CATSDSPGGPLHF.

The chain combines TRBV15 with TRBJ2-7; D might be TRBD1 or TRBD2, each matching 5 bases. The CDR3 is made up of 12 amino acids. The V end was cut by 0 bases, the J end by 5 bases, with 5 bases between. The V gene's germline CDR1 is LNHNV and CDR2 YYDKDF (reference sequence). The CDR3 loop reads CATSREGDEQYF. In nucleotides, the CDR3 is TGTGCCACCAGCAGAGAGGGGGACGAGCAGTACTTC. The complete variable domain, with remaining parts taken from reference TRBV15 and TRBJ2-7, reads DAMVIQNPRYQVTQFGKPVTLSCSQTLNHNVMYWYQQKSSQAPKLLFHYYDKDFNNEADTPDNFQSRRPNTSFCFLDIRSPGLGDTAMYLCATSREGDEQYFGPGTRLTVT.

This clonotype was seen repeatedly, ten times or more. V is TRBV9 and J is TRBJ2-1; D is ambiguous. This CDR3 region has 13 residues. In germline, CDR1 is SGDLS, CDR2 YYNGEE. V lost 2 bases to trimming and J lost 3 bases, with 6 bases between them. The CDR3 bases are TGTGCCAGCAGCGTGGGTCACTACAATGAGCAGTTCTTC. Amino acid sequence: CASSVGHYNEQFF.

This clonotype was recorded a few times. The chain joins TRBV20-1 to TRBJ2-1; 9 bases agree with TRBD1. The junction had 9 bases not matched to a gene; V was cut back by 5 bases and J by 4 bases. CDR1 is DFQATT and CDR2 is SNEGSKA in the germline V gene (reference sequence). The CDR3 runs 15 residues. The CDR3 nucleotides read TGCAGTGCTCACGGGACAGGGAAAACTTACAATGAGCAGTTCTTC. It specifies CSAHGTGKTYNEQFF.

The gene calls are TRBV27 and TRBJ2-1, with TRBD2 matching 13 bases. This CDR3 spans 20 amino acids. Germline loops: CDR1 MNHEY, CDR2 SMNVEV (reference sequence). Trimming took 2 bases from V and 5 from J; bases not matched to a gene: 15. The CDR3 region has the DNA TGTGCCAGCAGTTTAGCAGCGGGACTAGCGGGAATATCGGGGGACAATGAGCAGTTCTTC. It translates to CASSLAAGLAGISGDNEQFF.

This clonotype turned up a few times. This chain joins TRBV5-1 and TRBJ2-2; TRBD1 matches at 10 bases. The J segment lost 8 bases and the V segment lost 3 bases, leaving 7 bases of the junction unmatched. This CDR3 is built from 15 residues. CDR1 and CDR2 from the germline V gene are SGHRS and YFSETQ. CDR3 in amino acids: CASSYLTGGGGELFF. The CDR3 DNA is TGCGCCAGCAGCTACCTGACAGGGGGCGGAGGGGAGCTGTTTTTT.

This sequence joins TRBV5-6 and TRBJ1-2, with D tentatively TRBD1 (6 bases). This CDR3 spans 14 amino acids. Trimming pared 4 bases from V and 7 bases from J, leaving 17 bases between. Looked up from germline, CDR1 is SGHDT and CDR2 is YYEEEE. The CDR3 DNA reads as TGTGCCAGCAGCCGAAGGGAACAGGGCGGTGGCTACACCTTC. It is translated as CASSRREQGGGYTF.

The chain is built from TRBV7-9 and TRBJ1-5, with D perhaps TRBD1 (5 bases). With 5 bases removed from V and 1 base from J, the gap between germline ends came to 9 bases. The CDR3 consists of 14 residues. Germline lookup yields CDR1 SEHNR and CDR2 FQNEAQ (reference sequence). CDR3 sequence (DNA): TGTGCCAGCAGCACCCGGGACAGCAATCAGCCCCAGCATTTT. It translates to CASSTRDSNQPQHF.

The V gene is TRBV9, the J gene TRBJ1-1; 7 bases fit TRBD1. CDR1 SGDLS and CDR2 YYNGEE come from the germline V gene. The junction had 12 bases not matched to a gene; V was cut back by 3 bases and J by 1 base. The CDR3 spans 17 residues. CDR3 amino acids: CASSARDSWLENTEAFF. The CDR3 DNA reads as TGTGCCAGCAGCGCCCGGGACAGCTGGTTGGAGAACACTGAAGCTTTCTTT.